Detailed here is one T cell receptor (beta chain). The antigen is unknown. The data belong to a study of cytomegalovirus exposure and HLA in healthy donors. Clones were sequenced by immunoSEQ multiplex PCR, and TCRdb holds only the in-frame ones, with some missing. The sample shows 50,000 or so clones, around 94% of them seen only once. The 120-subject validation cohort, separate from the approximately 630-subject first cohort, included the donors. Findings and limits, study-wide: Subsequent analysis revealed that first-cohort TCR clusters tended to co-occur in the approximately 120 validation repertoires. Rare sequences made up most TCRs, while some public TCRs were found in many donors. The listing of 150 to 200 TCR beta chains classed them as cytomegalovirus-associated.

There are 16 residues in the CDR3. Germline V CDR1 and CDR2: MNHEY, SMNVEV (reference sequence). After removal of 2 bases from V and 4 bases from J, the junction contained 6 bases not matched to a gene. This chain connects TRBV27 to TRBJ2-2, with 8 bases fitting TRBD2. The receptor was isolated from a man aged 18-30 years in good health and CMV-seronegative. The sequenced sample was PBMCs. The CDR3 is CASSLRGLDLTGELFF. CDR3 DNA sequence: TGTGCCAGCAGTTTAAGGGGACTAGACCTCACCGGGGAGCTGTTTTTT.